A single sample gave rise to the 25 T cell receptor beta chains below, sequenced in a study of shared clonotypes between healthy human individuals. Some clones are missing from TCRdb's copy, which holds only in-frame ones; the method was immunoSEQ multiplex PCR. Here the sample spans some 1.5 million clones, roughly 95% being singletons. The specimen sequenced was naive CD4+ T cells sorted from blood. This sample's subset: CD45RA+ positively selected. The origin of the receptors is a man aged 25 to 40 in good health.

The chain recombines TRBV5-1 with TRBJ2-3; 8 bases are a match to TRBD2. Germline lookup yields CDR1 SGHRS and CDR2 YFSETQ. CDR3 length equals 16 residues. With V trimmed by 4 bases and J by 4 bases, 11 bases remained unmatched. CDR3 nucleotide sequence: TGCGCCAGCAGCCCAGGTTGGGCGGGAGGAGCAGATACGCAGTATTTT. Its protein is CASSPGWAGGADTQYF.

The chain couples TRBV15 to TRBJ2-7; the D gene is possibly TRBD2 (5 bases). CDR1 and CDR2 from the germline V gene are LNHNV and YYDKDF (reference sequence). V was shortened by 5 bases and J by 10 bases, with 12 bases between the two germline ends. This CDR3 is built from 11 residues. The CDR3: CATSGGVGQYF. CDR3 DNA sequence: TGTGCCACCAGCGGAGGAGTGGGCCAGTACTTC. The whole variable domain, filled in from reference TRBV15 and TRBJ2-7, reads DAMVIQNPRYQVTQFGKPVTLSCSQTLNHNVMYWYQQKSSQAPKLLFHYYDKDFNNEADTPDNFQSRRPNTSFCFLDIRSPGLGDTAMYLCATSGGVGQYFGPGTRLTVT.

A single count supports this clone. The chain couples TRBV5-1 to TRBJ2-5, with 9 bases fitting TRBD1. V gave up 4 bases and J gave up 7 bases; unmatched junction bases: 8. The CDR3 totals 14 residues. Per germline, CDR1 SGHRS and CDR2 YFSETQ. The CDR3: CASSMGQGRGTQYF. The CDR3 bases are TGCGCCAGCAGCATGGGACAGGGTAGGGGGACCCAGTACTTC.

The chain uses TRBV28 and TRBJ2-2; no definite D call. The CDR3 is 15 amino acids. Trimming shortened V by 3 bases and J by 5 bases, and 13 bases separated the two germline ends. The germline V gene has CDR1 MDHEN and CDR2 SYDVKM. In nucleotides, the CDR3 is TGTGCCAGCAGTTTGCTACTCCGTTCAACCGGGGAGCTGTTTTTT. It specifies CASSLLLRSTGELFF.

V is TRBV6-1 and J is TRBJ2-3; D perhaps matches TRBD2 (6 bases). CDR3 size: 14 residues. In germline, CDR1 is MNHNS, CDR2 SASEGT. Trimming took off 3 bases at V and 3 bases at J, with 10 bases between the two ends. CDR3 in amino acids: CASSDRLVTDTQYF. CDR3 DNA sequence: TGTGCCAGCAGTGACCGACTAGTAACAGATACGCAGTATTTT.

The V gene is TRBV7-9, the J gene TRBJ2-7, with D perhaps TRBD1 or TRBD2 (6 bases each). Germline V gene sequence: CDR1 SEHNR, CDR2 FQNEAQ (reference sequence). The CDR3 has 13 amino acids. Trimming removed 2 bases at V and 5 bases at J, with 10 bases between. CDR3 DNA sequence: TGTGCCAGCAGCTTAAGTAGGGGGGACGAGCAGTACTTC. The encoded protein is CASSLSRGDEQYF.

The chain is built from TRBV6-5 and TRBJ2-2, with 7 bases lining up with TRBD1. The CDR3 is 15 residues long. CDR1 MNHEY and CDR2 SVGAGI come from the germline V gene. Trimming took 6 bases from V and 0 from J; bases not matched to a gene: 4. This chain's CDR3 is CASSRDSSNTGELFF. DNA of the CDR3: TGTGCCAGCAGCCGGGACAGCTCGAACACCGGGGAGCTGTTTTTT.

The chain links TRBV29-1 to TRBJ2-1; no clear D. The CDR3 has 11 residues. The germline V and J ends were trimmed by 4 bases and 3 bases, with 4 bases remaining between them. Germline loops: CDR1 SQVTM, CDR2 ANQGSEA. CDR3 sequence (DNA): TGCAGCGTTGTCCACTACAATGAGCAGTTCTTC. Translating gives CSVVHYNEQFF.

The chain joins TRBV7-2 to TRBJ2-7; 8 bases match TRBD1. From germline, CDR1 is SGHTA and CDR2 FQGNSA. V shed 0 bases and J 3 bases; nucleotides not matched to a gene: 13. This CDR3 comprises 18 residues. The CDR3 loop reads CASSLALSRQGANYEQYF. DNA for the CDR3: TGTGCCAGCAGCTTAGCTCTGAGTCGGCAGGGGGCGAACTACGAGCAGTACTTC. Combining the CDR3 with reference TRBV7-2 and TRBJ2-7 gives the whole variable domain GAGVSQSPSNKVTEKGKDVELRCDPISGHTALYWYRQSLGQGLEFLIYFQGNSAPDKSGLPSDRFSAERTGGSVSTLTIQRTQQEDSAVYLCASSLALSRQGANYEQYFGPGTRLTVT.

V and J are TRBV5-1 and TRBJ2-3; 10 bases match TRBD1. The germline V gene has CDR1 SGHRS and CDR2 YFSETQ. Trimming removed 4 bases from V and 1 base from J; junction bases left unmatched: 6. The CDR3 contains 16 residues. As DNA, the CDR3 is TGCGCCAGCAGCGGCGGGGACAGGGGTGGCACAGATACGCAGTATTTT. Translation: CASSGGDRGGTDTQYF.

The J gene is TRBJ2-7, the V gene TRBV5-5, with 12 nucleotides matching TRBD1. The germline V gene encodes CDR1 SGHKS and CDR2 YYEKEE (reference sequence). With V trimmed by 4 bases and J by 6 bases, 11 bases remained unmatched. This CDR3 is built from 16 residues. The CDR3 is CASSPGTGGLSGEQYF. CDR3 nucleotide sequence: TGTGCCAGCAGCCCCGGGACAGGGGGCTTATCGGGCGAGCAGTACTTC.

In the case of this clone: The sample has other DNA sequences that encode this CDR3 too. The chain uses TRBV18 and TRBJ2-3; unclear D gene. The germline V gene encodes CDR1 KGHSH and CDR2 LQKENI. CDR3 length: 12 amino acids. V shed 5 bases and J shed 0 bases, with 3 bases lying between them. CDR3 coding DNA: TGTGCCAGCTCAGAGAGCACAGATACGCAGTATTTT. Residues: CASSESTDTQYF.

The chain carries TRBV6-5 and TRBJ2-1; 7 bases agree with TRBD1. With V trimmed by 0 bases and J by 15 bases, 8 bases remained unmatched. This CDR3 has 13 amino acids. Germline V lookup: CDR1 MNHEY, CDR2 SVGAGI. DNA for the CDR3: TGTGCCAGCAGTTACTCGACTTTGGGACAGAGGTTCTTC. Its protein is CASSYSTLGQRFF.

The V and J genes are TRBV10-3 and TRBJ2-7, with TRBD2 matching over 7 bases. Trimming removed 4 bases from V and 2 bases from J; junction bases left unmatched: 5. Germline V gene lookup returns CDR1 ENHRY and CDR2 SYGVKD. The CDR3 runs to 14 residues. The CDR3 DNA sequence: TGTGCCATCAGTGGTCTAGCGGATACCTACGAGCAGTACTTC. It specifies CAISGLADTYEQYF.

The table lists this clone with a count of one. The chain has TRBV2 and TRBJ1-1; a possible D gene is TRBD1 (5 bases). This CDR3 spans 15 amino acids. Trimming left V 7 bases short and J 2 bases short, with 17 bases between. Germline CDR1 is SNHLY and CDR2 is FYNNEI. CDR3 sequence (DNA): TGTGCCAGCAACCAGGGACCGGAGAGAAACACTGAAGCTTTCTTT. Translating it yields CASNQGPERNTEAFF.

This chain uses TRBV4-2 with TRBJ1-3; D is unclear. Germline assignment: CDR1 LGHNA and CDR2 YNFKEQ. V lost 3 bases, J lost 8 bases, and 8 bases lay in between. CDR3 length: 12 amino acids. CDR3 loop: CASSHPRDTIYF. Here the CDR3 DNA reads TGTGCCAGCAGCCACCCGAGAGACACCATATATTTT.

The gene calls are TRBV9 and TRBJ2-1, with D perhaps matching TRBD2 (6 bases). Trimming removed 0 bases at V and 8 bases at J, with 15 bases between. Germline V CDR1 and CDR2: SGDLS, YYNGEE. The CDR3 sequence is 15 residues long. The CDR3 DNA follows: TGTGCCAGCAGCGTAGGTAGCGGTGCAGTCTATGAGCAGTTCTTC. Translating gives CASSVGSGAVYEQFF.

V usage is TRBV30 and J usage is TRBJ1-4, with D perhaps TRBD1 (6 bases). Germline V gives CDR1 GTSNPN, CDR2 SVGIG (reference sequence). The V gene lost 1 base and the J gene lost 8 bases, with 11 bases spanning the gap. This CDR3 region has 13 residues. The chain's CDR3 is CAWSDRVGEKLFF. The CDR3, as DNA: TGTGCCTGGAGTGACAGGGTCGGAGAAAAACTGTTTTTT.

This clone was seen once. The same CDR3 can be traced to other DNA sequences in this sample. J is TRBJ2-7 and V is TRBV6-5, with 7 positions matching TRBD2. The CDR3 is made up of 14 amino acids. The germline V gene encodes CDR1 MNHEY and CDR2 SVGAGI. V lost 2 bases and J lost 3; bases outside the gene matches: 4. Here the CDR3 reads CASSYGTGGYEQYF. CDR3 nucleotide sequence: TGTGCCAGCAGTTACGGAACGGGGGGCTACGAGCAGTACTTC.

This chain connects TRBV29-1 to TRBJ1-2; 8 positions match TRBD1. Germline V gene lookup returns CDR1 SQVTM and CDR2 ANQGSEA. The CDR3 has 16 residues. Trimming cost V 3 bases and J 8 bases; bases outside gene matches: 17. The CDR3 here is CSVDPDRGPVMGGYTF. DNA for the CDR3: TGCAGCGTTGACCCTGACAGGGGCCCGGTGATGGGAGGCTACACCTTC.

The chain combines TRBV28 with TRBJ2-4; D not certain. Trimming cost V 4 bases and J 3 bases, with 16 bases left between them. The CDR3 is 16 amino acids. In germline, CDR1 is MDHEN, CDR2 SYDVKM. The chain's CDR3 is CASSYARLGGKNIQYF. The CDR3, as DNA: TGTGCCAGCAGTTACGCCCGCCTGGGCGGCAAAAACATTCAGTACTTC.

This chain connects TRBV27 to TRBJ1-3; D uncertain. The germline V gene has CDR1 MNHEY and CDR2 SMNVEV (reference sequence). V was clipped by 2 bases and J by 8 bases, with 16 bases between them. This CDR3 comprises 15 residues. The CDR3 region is CASSLPPGLGYTIYF. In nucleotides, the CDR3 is TGTGCCAGCAGTTTACCCCCGGGGTTAGGCTACACCATATATTTT.

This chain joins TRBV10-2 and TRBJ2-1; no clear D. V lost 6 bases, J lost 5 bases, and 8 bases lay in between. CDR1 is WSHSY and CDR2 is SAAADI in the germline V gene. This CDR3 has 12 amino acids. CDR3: CASRDGNNEQFF. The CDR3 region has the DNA TGCGCCAGCAGGGACGGAAACAATGAGCAGTTCTTC.

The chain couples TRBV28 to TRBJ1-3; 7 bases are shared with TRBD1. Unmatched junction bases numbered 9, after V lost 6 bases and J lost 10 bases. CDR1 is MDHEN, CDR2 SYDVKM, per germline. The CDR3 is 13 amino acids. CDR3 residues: CASSSTGVGTIYF. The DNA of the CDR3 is TGTGCCAGCAGCTCTACAGGGGTTGGGACCATATATTTT.

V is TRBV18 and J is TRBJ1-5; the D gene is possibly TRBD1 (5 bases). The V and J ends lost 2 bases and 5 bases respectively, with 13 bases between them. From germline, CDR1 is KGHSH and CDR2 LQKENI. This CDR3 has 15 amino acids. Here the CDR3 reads CASSPFRVPYQPQHF. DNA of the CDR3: TGTGCCAGCTCACCATTCAGGGTTCCTTATCAGCCCCAGCATTTT. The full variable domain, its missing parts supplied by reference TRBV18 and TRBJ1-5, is NAGVMQNPRHLVRRRGQEARLRCSPMKGHSHVYWYRQLPEEGLKFMVYLQKENIIDESGMPKERFSAEFPKEGPSILRIQQVVRGDSAAYFCASSPFRVPYQPQHFGDGTRLSIL.